Only a few counts were recorded for the clone carrying this T cell receptor (beta chain). Using its own MiXCR run on the reads, TCRdb lists one record per CDR3 protein. The data hold approximately 200,000 distinct CDR3 sequences, with 28% observed a single time. CDR3 size: 15 residues. The germline V and J ends were trimmed by 5 bases and 0 bases, with 13 bases remaining between them. Germline loops: CDR1 SGHAT, CDR2 FQNNGV. This specimen comes from a study of T cell repertoires in cytomegalovirus infection. Study at large: Public signatures in TCR beta pointed to CMV infection and matching HLA type.

Material: PBMCs. This chain connects TRBV11-2 to TRBJ1-1, with a weak D call TRBD1 (6 bases). The clonotype originates from a human donor in good health (CMV status not recorded). Some clones in this sample may be carry-over from other donors' samples. CDR3 region: CASSQGQLMNTEAFF. CDR3 sequence (DNA): TGTGCCAGCAGCCAGGGGCAGCTTATGAACACTGAAGCTTTCTTT. Drawing the rest from reference TRBV11-2 and TRBJ1-1, the complete variable domain is EAGVAQSPRYKIIEKRQSVAFWCNPISGHATLYWYQQILGQGPKLLIQFQNNGVVDDSQLPKDRFSAERLKGVDSTLKIQPAKLEDSAVYLCASSQGQLMNTEAFFGQGTRLTVV.